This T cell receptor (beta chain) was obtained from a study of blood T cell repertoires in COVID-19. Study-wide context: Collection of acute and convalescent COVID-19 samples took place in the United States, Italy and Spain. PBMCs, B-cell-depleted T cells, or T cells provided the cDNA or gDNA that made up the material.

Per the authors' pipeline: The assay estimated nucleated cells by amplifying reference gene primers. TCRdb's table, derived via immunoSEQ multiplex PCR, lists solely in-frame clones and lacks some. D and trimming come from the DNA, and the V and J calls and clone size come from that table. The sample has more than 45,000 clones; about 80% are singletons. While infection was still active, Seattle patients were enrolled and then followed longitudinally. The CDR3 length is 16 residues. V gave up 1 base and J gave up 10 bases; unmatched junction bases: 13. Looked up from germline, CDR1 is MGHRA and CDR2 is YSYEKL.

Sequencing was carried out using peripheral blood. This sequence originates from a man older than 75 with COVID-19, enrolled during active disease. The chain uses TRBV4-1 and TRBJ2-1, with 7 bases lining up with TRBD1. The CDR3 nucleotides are TGCGCCAGCAGCCAAGCCCCCGTCAGGGGGATGCGGGAGCAGTTCTTC. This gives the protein CASSQAPVRGMREQFF.